Below, 25 T cell receptor beta chains from the same sample are listed, as sequenced in a study of blood T cell repertoires in COVID-19. TCRdb keeps only in-frame clones here, not all; method: immunoSEQ multiplex PCR. The sample shows about 80,000 clones, 78% of them seen only once. Source material: peripheral blood. The source of these receptors is a human donor in a cohort sampled during active COVID-19.

The chain joins TRBV6-5 to TRBJ2-1; 7 bases are shared with TRBD2. The CDR3 contains 15 residues. Per the germline V gene, CDR1 is MNHEY and CDR2 is SVGAGI. Trimming removed 0 bases from V and 6 bases from J; junction bases left unmatched: 5. The CDR3 DNA sequence: TGTGCCAGCAGTTACTCGGGAGGGCCGGGCAATGAGCAGTTCTTC. This gives the protein CASSYSGGPGNEQFF.

The rearrangement joins TRBV27 to TRBJ2-3; 10 bases are a match to TRBD2. CDR1 and CDR2 (germline): MNHEY, SMNVEV (reference sequence). The CDR3 is made up of 17 amino acids. V shed 5 bases and J 4 bases; nucleotides not matched to a gene: 12. The CDR3 reads CASSHLPGLAFSDTQYF. The CDR3, as DNA: TGTGCCAGCAGTCACCTACCGGGACTAGCGTTCTCAGATACGCAGTATTTT.

The gene calls are TRBV11-2 and TRBJ2-1; no definite D call. This CDR3 is built from 16 residues. Germline CDR1 is SGHAT and CDR2 is FQNNGV. V was pared by 5 bases and J by 3 bases, with 17 bases between. This CDR3 reads CASSPSWYESYNEQFF. CDR3 nucleotide sequence: TGTGCCAGCAGCCCGAGTTGGTATGAGAGCTACAATGAGCAGTTCTTC.

This chain joins TRBV14 and TRBJ2-7, with a tentative D call TRBD2 (6 bases). Germline CDR1 and CDR2: SGHDN and FVKESK. This CDR3 has 13 amino acids. V lost 3 bases to trimming and J lost 6 bases, with 12 bases between them. The CDR3 region has the DNA TGTGCCAGCAGCCACGGGACGGGGGTCGAGCAGTACTTC. This codes for CASSHGTGVEQYF.

The V call is TRBV6-2 or TRBV6-3, the J call TRBJ2-7; possibly TRBD2 for D (6 bases). Trimming stripped 2 bases from V and 3 bases from J, with 17 bases between. From germline, CDR1 is MNHEY and CDR2 SVGEGT. The CDR3 is 16 residues long. The CDR3 reads CASSYGREEGSYEQYV. The CDR3 nucleotides are TGTGCCAGCAGTTACGGGAGAGAGGAGGGTAGCTACGAGCAGTACGTC.

The table lists this clone with a count of one. The chain joins TRBV7-6 to TRBJ2-2; 10 bases match TRBD1. Germline CDR1 and CDR2: SGHVS and FNYEAQ. The CDR3 is 18 residues long. V was pared by 2 bases and J by 4 bases, with 10 bases of the junction left unmatched. The DNA for the CDR3 is TGTGCCAGCAGCTTAAGGTCCCCGGGACAGGGGTCCACCGGGGAGCTGTTTTTT. Translated: CASSLRSPGQGSTGELFF.

The V call is TRBV3-1 (or the pseudogene TRBV3-2), the J call TRBJ1-6; D perhaps matches TRBD1 (6 bases). Germline CDR1 and CDR2: LGHDT and YNNKEL (reference sequence). The CDR3 runs 14 residues. Trimming stripped 4 bases from V and 9 bases from J, with 13 bases between. The CDR3 sequence: CASSPMVTGSPLHF. Here the CDR3 DNA reads TGTGCCAGCAGCCCGATGGTGACAGGTTCACCCCTCCACTTT.

This sequence joins TRBV11-2 and TRBJ2-1; 12 bases agree with TRBD2. Germline V lookup: CDR1 SGHAT, CDR2 FQNNGV. The CDR3 runs 15 residues. The J segment lost 10 bases and the V segment lost 5 bases, leaving 9 bases of the junction unmatched. The CDR3 protein is CASSPGLAGRLEQFF. CDR3 bases: TGTGCCAGCAGCCCGGGACTAGCGGGCCGGTTAGAGCAGTTCTTC.

The chain uses TRBV19 and TRBJ1-1, with D hard to call. V lost 3 bases and J lost 3, with 11 bases in between. The length of the CDR3 is 14 residues. Per the germline V gene, CDR1 is LNHDA and CDR2 is SQIVND (reference sequence). The CDR3 nucleotides read TGTGCCAGTAGTATCTCAGGACTTCACACTGAAGCTTTCTTT. Amino acid sequence: CASSISGLHTEAFF.

The chain recombines TRBV4-1 with TRBJ1-4; D gene unclear. The germline V gene has CDR1 MGHRA and CDR2 YSYEKL. V was cut by 8 bases and J by 8 bases, with 21 bases left in between. The CDR3 loop spans 15 amino acids. CDR3 nucleotides: TGCGCCAGCCGATGGAGGGATGTGCGGGAAGAAAAACTGTTTTTT. It translates to CASRWRDVREEKLFF.

This clone came up a few times. The chain has TRBV5-1 and TRBJ2-1, with TRBD2 matching 8 bases. The CDR3 runs 16 residues. CDR1 is SGHRS and CDR2 is YFSETQ in the germline V gene. The V and J ends lost 0 bases and 2 bases, in that order; junction bases with no gene match: 4. DNA for the CDR3: TGCGCCAGCAGCTTGGCCTTAGCGGGAACCTACAATGAGCAGTTCTTC. It yields the protein CASSLALAGTYNEQFF.

J is TRBJ2-3 and V is TRBV4-3; D ambiguous. This CDR3 contains 17 residues. The V and J ends lost 0 bases and 4 bases respectively, with 17 bases between them. Germline V gene sequence: CDR1 LGHNA, CDR2 YSLEER. The DNA of the CDR3 is TGCGCCAGCAGCCAAGATTGGGCACCCTCGAGCCCAGATACGCAGTATTTT. Encoded protein: CASSQDWAPSSPDTQYF.

The chain combines TRBV2 with TRBJ1-2; 7 bases are a match to TRBD1. This CDR3 contains 14 residues. The V and J ends lost 8 bases and 4 bases, in that order; junction bases with no gene match: 10. Germline values: CDR1 SNHLY, CDR2 FYNNEI. The CDR3 nucleotides are TGTGCCAGCCCTCCTAGGACAGGTCTCTATGGCTACACCTTC. This encodes CASPPRTGLYGYTF.

V and J are TRBV27 and TRBJ2-4; D is unclear. Trimming took 0 bases from V and 0 from J, leaving 9 bases between them. Germline CDR1 reads MNHEY; CDR2 reads SMNVEV (reference sequence). The CDR3 loop spans 16 amino acids. The CDR3 reads CASSLSDRLAKNIQYF. As DNA, the CDR3 is TGTGCCAGCAGTTTATCCGATCGGTTAGCCAAAAACATTCAGTACTTC.

CDR3 loop: CSVEKGAKGYTF. The CDR3, as DNA: TGCAGCGTTGAGAAGGGGGCGAAAGGCTACACCTTC. The chain has TRBV29-1 and TRBJ1-2; TRBD1 aligns across 7 bases. V trimming: 3 bases; J trimming: 8 bases; junction bases outside the gene matches: 6. CDR1 and CDR2 from the germline V gene are SQVTM and ANQGSEA. The CDR3 has 12 residues.

CDR3 nucleotides: TGCAGCGTTTTGGCAGGAGAGACCCAGTACTTC. It is translated as CSVLAGETQYF. The gene calls are TRBV29-1 and TRBJ2-5; D not certain. V lost 5 bases to trimming and J lost 4 bases, with 8 bases between them. This CDR3 region has 11 residues. Germline assignment: CDR1 SQVTM and CDR2 ANQGSEA.

V gene TRBV19 combines with J gene TRBJ1-1; perhaps TRBD1 as D (5 bases). The CDR3 extends over 14 amino acids. Germline values: CDR1 LNHDA, CDR2 SQIVND (reference sequence). With 6 bases removed from V and 4 bases from J, the gap between germline ends came to 15 bases. The chain's CDR3 is CASSRDRSGTEAFF. The CDR3 DNA reads TGTGCCAGTAGCAGAGACAGATCGGGCACTGAAGCTTTCTTT.

The V and J genes are TRBV4-1 and TRBJ1-2; no reliable D call. V dropped 5 bases and J dropped 5 bases, with 6 bases sitting between them. The CDR3 is 11 residues long. CDR1 is MGHRA, CDR2 YSYEKL, per germline. The CDR3 reads CASSSQYGYTF. The DNA for the CDR3 is TGCGCCAGCAGCTCACAGTATGGCTACACCTTC.

The chain combines TRBV11-3 with TRBJ2-3; 11 nucleotides align to TRBD2. V shed 0 bases and J 5 bases; nucleotides not matched to a gene: 16. The CDR3 has 20 residues. Germline CDR1 and CDR2: SGHNT and YENEEA. The CDR3 sequence is CASSLEGPVAGGPGGDTQYF. The CDR3 coding sequence is TGTGCCAGCAGCTTAGAAGGCCCCGTAGCGGGAGGGCCGGGGGGAGATACGCAGTATTTT.

This chain links TRBV27 with TRBJ1-2; unclear D gene. Germline V gives CDR1 MNHEY, CDR2 SMNVEV (reference sequence). The CDR3 covers 14 residues. Deletions cut 0 bases from V and 0 bases from J, with 5 bases between. This chain's CDR3 is CASSLSPTNYGYTF. Here the CDR3 DNA reads TGTGCCAGCAGTTTATCCCCAACTAACTATGGCTACACCTTC.

This clone came up a few times. The V gene is TRBV6-2 or TRBV6-3, the J gene TRBJ2-6, with D maybe TRBD2 (5 bases). V was trimmed by 6 bases and J by 4 bases, leaving 22 bases between them. This CDR3 comprises 18 residues. CDR1 and CDR2 from the germline V gene are MNHEY and SVGEGT. CDR3 sequence (DNA): TGTGCCAGCAGCTTTACCACCTGGACTGGCGCCGGGGCCAACGTCCTGACTTTC. Amino acid sequence: CASSFTTWTGAGANVLTF.

This rearrangement joins TRBV11-3 to TRBJ2-6, with D tentatively TRBD1 (6 bases). Germline V lookup: CDR1 SGHNT, CDR2 YENEEA. This CDR3 region has 18 residues. V was pared by 2 bases and J by 4 bases, with 18 bases between. CDR3 DNA sequence: TGTGCCAGCAGCTTACAAAGAGGGGGTTATTCAGGGGCCAACGTCCTGACTTTC. Its protein product is CASSLQRGGYSGANVLTF.

This clone turned up a few times. The chain recombines TRBV27 with TRBJ2-1; TRBD1 agrees at 8 bases. Germline values: CDR1 MNHEY, CDR2 SMNVEV (reference sequence). With V trimmed by 5 bases and J by 8 bases, 5 bases remained unmatched. The CDR3 is 13 amino acids. In DNA form, the CDR3 reads TGTGCCAGCAGTCCCCCAGGGGGCCATGAGCAGTTCTTC. Its protein is CASSPPGGHEQFF.

The rearrangement links TRBV23-1 to TRBJ1-2; 10 positions agree with TRBD1. TRBV23-1 is designated an ORF whose function remains uncertain. The CDR3 spans 15 residues. V shed 1 base, J shed 6 bases, and the junction held 5 bases outside the gene matches. This CDR3 reads CASSQFRDRGDGYTF. As DNA, the CDR3 is TGCGCCAGCAGTCAATTCAGGGACAGGGGAGATGGCTACACCTTC.

The chain recombines TRBV3-1 (or the pseudogene TRBV3-2) with TRBJ1-2, with 7 bases identical to TRBD1. The CDR3 extends over 15 amino acids. V lost 4 bases, J lost 4 bases, and 9 bases stayed unmatched. The germline V gene has CDR1 LGHDT and CDR2 YNNKEL (reference sequence). CDR3 sequence reads: CASSPRGSGGYGYTF. The CDR3 nucleotides read TGTGCCAGCAGCCCCCGGGGGTCAGGGGGCTATGGCTACACCTTC.